The 19 T cell receptor beta chains listed next were all sequenced from one sample in a study of circulating and synovial CD4+ cells in juvenile arthritis. The method was immunoSEQ multiplex PCR; TCRdb's version includes in-frame clones alone and lacks a portion of them. The sample includes tens of thousands of clones, over 85% of them seen just once. The source material was CD4+ T cells from blood. Receptor source: a human donor with juvenile idiopathic arthritis.

CDR3: CSVVNRETGELFF. The CDR3 DNA is TGCAGCGTTGTTAACAGGGAGACCGGGGAGCTGTTTTTT. The J gene is TRBJ2-2, the V gene TRBV29-1; the D gene is possibly TRBD1 (6 bases). The V and J ends lost 4 bases and 5 bases respectively, with 11 bases between them. CDR3 length equals 13 residues. CDR1 is SQVTM and CDR2 is ANQGSEA in the germline V gene.

This clone was seen once. The chain recombines TRBV5-4 with TRBJ2-7, with D perhaps matching TRBD1 (6 bases). V was clipped by 0 bases and J by 3 bases, with 10 bases between them. Germline CDR1 and CDR2: SGHNT and YYREEE (reference sequence). The CDR3 covers 14 residues. The CDR3 region is CASSLVAGDYEQYF. CDR3 nucleotides: TGTGCCAGCAGCTTGGTAGCAGGGGACTACGAGCAGTACTTC.

The chain recombines TRBV19 with TRBJ1-4; D call uncertain. Looked up from germline, CDR1 is LNHDA and CDR2 is SQIVND (reference sequence). This CDR3 region has 13 residues. V lost 7 bases and J lost 7, with 13 bases in between. The CDR3 coding sequence is TGTGCCAGTACTCCCACCGGGATTGAAAAACTGTTTTTT. The encoded protein is CASTPTGIEKLFF.

The gene calls are TRBV19 and TRBJ1-5, with D perhaps matching TRBD1 (5 bases). The CDR3 spans 18 residues. The V gene's germline CDR1 is LNHDA and CDR2 SQIVND (reference sequence). Trimming took off 8 bases at V and 1 base at J, with 24 bases between the two ends. In DNA form, the CDR3 reads TGTGCCAGTTCACCGTCCCCATGGGGGGGAAAGAGCAATCAGCCCCAGCATTTT. Translating gives CASSPSPWGGKSNQPQHF.

The genes are TRBV5-4 and TRBJ2-5; D might be TRBD2 (5 bases). Between the trimmed V and J ends, which lost 0 bases and 5 bases, there was a span of 11 bases. The CDR3 extends over 14 amino acids. Germline V gives CDR1 SGHNT, CDR2 YYREEE (reference sequence). As DNA, the CDR3 is TGTGCCAGCAGCTTGGGGTCGGGGTGGGAGACCCAGTACTTC. Protein sequence: CASSLGSGWETQYF.

This clone showed up just once. The V and J genes are TRBV7-2 and TRBJ2-1, with D possibly being TRBD2 (6 bases). The CDR3 is made up of 14 amino acids. Germline V gives CDR1 SGHTA, CDR2 FQGNSA. With 5 bases removed from V and 7 bases from J, the gap between germline ends came to 15 bases. The CDR3 loop reads CASSLRTTNNEQFF. CDR3 bases: TGTGCCAGCAGCCTCCGGACTACAAATAATGAGCAGTTCTTC.

This chain uses TRBV11-3 with TRBJ2-3; 9 bases agree with TRBD2. Trimming at V came to 4 bases and at J to 4 bases, leaving 6 bases not matched to a gene. Germline-derived CDR1 and CDR2 are SGHNT and YENEEA. The CDR3 consists of 15 residues. For the CDR3, the DNA is TGTGCCAGCAGCTCCTTAGCGGGGGCAGCAGATACGCAGTATTTT. It codes for CASSSLAGAADTQYF.

The genes are TRBV18 and TRBJ2-3; a possible D gene is TRBD1 (6 bases). The germline V gene encodes CDR1 KGHSH and CDR2 LQKENI. The CDR3 consists of 15 residues. V was cut by 6 bases and J by 2 bases, with 15 bases left in between. The DNA for the CDR3 is TGTGCCAGCTCCACCCGGGACACATTCACAGATACGCAGTATTTT. It yields the protein CASSTRDTFTDTQYF.

The gene calls are TRBV6-1 and TRBJ2-5, with 8 positions matching TRBD1. The DNA end lines up better with TRBJ2-7; the J call may be wrong. CDR3 length: 15 amino acids. Looked up from germline, CDR1 is MNHNS and CDR2 is SASEGT. The CDR3 DNA reads as TGTGCCAGCAGACCAGGGACAGGAACAAGGTACGAGCAGTACTTC. This gives the protein CASRPGTGTRYEQYF.

Concerning this clone: An end of the junction differs from the germline gene, which may be a read error. Within the sample, other DNA sequences also encode this same CDR3. This rearrangement joins TRBV5-4 to TRBJ1-4; possible D gene TRBD1, 5 bases. The germline gives CDR1 SGHNT, CDR2 YYREEE (reference sequence). CDR3 length equals 16 residues. The CDR3 region is CASSRARRGRGEKLFF. CDR3 coding DNA: TGTGCCAGCAGTCGAGCTCGGAGGGGCCGAGGTGAAAAGCTGTTTTTT.

The chain combines TRBV5-5 with TRBJ1-5, with a weak D call TRBD1 (5 bases). There are 14 residues in the CDR3. V lost 0 bases to trimming and J lost 4 bases, with 8 bases between them. CDR1 is SGHKS and CDR2 is YYEKEE in the germline V gene (reference sequence). The CDR3 coding sequence is TGTGCCAGCAGCTTGGCGGCAGGGAATCAGCCCCAGCATTTT. Its translation: CASSLAAGNQPQHF.

V and J are TRBV7-3 and TRBJ2-1, with D possibly TRBD2 on 6 matching bases. From germline, CDR1 is SGHTA and CDR2 FQGTGA. CDR3 length equals 14 residues. V was clipped by 2 bases and J by 2 bases, with 7 bases between them. The DNA of the CDR3 is TGTGCCAGCAGCTTAGCGGGGCCCTACAATGAGCAGTTCTTC. This sequence encodes CASSLAGPYNEQFF. The variable domain in full, with the rest retrieved from reference TRBV7-3 and TRBJ2-1, is GAGVSQTPSNKVTEKGKYVELRCDPISGHTALYWYRQSLGQGPEFLIYFQGTGAADDSGLPNDRFFAVRPEGSVSTLKIQRTERGDSAVYLCASSLAGPYNEQFFGPGTRLTVL.

This sequence joins TRBV6-1 and TRBJ2-7; perhaps TRBD2 as D (5 bases). The CDR3 spans 14 residues. Germline V CDR1 and CDR2: MNHNS, SASEGT. V lost 8 bases to trimming and J lost 3 bases, with 17 bases between them. As DNA, the CDR3 is TGTGCCAGCCACGTAGGAGCGGCGATCTACGAGCAGTACTTC. Its translation: CASHVGAAIYEQYF.

The chain links TRBV5-6 to TRBJ2-7; maybe TRBD1 (5 bases). This CDR3 has 13 amino acids. Germline values: CDR1 SGHDT, CDR2 YYEEEE. Trimming stripped 2 bases from V and 4 bases from J, with 10 bases between. The chain's CDR3 is CASSLNQGYEQYF. CDR3 sequence (DNA): TGTGCCAGCAGCTTAAATCAGGGTTACGAGCAGTACTTC.

The J gene is TRBJ2-5, the V gene TRBV11-2; D perhaps matches TRBD1 (6 bases). Germline V gene sequence: CDR1 SGHAT, CDR2 FQNNGV. This CDR3 contains 17 residues. Trimming removed 6 bases at V and 5 bases at J, with 25 bases between. The CDR3 protein is CASSREPRQVGGETQYF. As DNA, the CDR3 is TGTGCCAGCAGTCGCGAACCTAGACAGGTCGGCGGGGAGACCCAGTACTTC.

The J gene is TRBJ2-5, the V gene TRBV7-2; the match to TRBD1 covers 8 bases. The DNA end is more similar to TRBJ2-7, so the J call may be wrong. CDR1 and CDR2 from the germline V gene are SGHTA and FQGNSA. The CDR3 is 16 residues long. The DNA for the CDR3 is TGTGCCAGCAGCTTAACTTTTGGGACAGGATATTACGAGCAGTACTTC. Protein product: CASSLTFGTGYYEQYF.

V is TRBV6-1 and J is TRBJ1-1; 8 nucleotides match TRBD1. Germline V gene data show CDR1 as MNHNS and CDR2 as SASEGT. The CDR3 contains 15 residues. The junction had 12 bases not matched to a gene; V was cut back by 4 bases and J by 8 bases. CDR3 in amino acids: CASSVGTGGAKEAFF. In nucleotides, the CDR3 is TGTGCCAGCAGTGTAGGTACAGGGGGAGCGAAGGAAGCTTTCTTT.

This chain connects TRBV19 to TRBJ1-5; 12 bases line up with TRBD1. J was trimmed by 4 bases and V by 5 bases; bases with no gene match: 9. The CDR3 has 17 residues. The V gene's germline CDR1 is LNHDA and CDR2 SQIVND (reference sequence). This chain's CDR3 is CASSGTGGASWNQPQHF. CDR3 bases: TGTGCCAGTAGTGGGACAGGGGGCGCATCATGGAATCAGCCCCAGCATTTT.

This chain uses TRBV21-1 with TRBJ2-5; TRBD1 is the table's D call and was not checked against the DNA. The end of the DNA aligns better with TRBJ2-7, so the J call may be wrong. TRBV21-1 is termed a pseudogene. The CDR3 is made up of 14 amino acids. DNA for the CDR3: TGTGCCAGCAGCAATTCAGGGTCGACCTACGAGCAGTACTTC. Its protein product is CASSNSGSTYEQYF.